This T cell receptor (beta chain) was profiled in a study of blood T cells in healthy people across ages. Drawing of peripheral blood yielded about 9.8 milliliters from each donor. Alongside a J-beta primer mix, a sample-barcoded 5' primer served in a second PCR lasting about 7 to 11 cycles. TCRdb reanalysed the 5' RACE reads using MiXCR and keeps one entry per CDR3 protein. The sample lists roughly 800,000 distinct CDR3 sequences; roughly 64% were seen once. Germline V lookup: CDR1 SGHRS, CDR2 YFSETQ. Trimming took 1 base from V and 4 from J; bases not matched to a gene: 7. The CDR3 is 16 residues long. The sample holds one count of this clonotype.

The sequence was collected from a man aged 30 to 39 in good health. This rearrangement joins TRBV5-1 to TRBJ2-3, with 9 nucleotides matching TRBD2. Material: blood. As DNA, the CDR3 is TGCGCCAGCAGCTTGTTGGGCGGGGGGGCCGCAGATACGCAGTATTTT. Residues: CASSLLGGGAADTQYF.